A single sample is the source of the 25 T cell receptor beta chains below, sequenced in a study of Graves' ophthalmopathy and Graves' hyperthyroidism. RNA transcripts served as template for amplifying TCR beta CDR3 sequences. Second-round multiplex PCR came after a first-round RT-PCR that employed HTBI primers. Using its own MiXCR run on the multiplex PCR reads, TCRdb lists one record per CDR3 protein. Among roughly 700,000 distinct CDR3 sequences listed, about 44% were seen once. Sequences were obtained from peripheral blood. These receptors were collected from an adult man with Graves' ophthalmopathy.

In this sample, this clonotype turned up once. Mismatch with germline at one junction end may stem from a read error. V usage is TRBV10-3 and J usage is TRBJ1-6; 7 bases are a match to TRBD1. Germline V gives CDR1 ENHRY, CDR2 SYGVKD. This CDR3 has 16 amino acids. CDR3 amino acids: CAISGTGVVNNSPHHF. The CDR3 nucleotides read TGTGCCATCAGTGGGACAGGAGTAGTAAATAATTCACCCCACCACTTT.

The chain couples TRBV5-1 to TRBJ1-4; 11 bases match TRBD1. Germline CDR1 reads SGHRS; CDR2 reads YFSETQ. V lost 3 bases and J lost 10; bases outside the gene matches: 8. CDR3 length: 15 residues. CDR3 in DNA: TGCGCCAGCAGCTCCGGATGGACAGGGGGCGTAAAACTGTTTTTT. Translation gives CASSSGWTGGVKLFF.

In the case of this clonotype: A much larger clone sits a single nucleotide away, making a read error possible. The CDR3 carries no conserved terminal phenylalanine or tryptophan, so it likely arises from a read error. The J gene is TRBJ2-5, the V gene TRBV7-9; D ambiguous. There are 11 residues in the CDR3. V lost 8 bases to trimming and J lost 5 bases, with 9 bases between them. The germline V gene encodes CDR1 SEHNR and CDR2 FQNEAQ (reference sequence). The DNA of the CDR3 is TGTGCCAGCGGCCGACCGGAGACCCAGTACCTC. Translating gives CASGRPETQYL.

Worth noting for this clonotype: A much larger clone is a single base away; this may be a read error. This chain links TRBV28 with TRBJ2-5; 7 nucleotides align to TRBD2. V trimming: 4 bases; J trimming: 11 bases; junction bases outside the gene matches: 4. CDR3 length: 11 residues. The germline CDR1 and CDR2 sequences are MDHEN and SYDVKM. For the CDR3, the DNA is TGTGCCAGCAGTTGGATGGGACTACAGTACTTC. It encodes CASSWMGLQYF. Filled out from reference TRBV28 and TRBJ2-5, the complete variable domain reads DVKVTQSSRYLVKRTGEKVFLECVQDMDHENMFWYRQDPGLGLRLIYFSYDVKMKEKGDIPEGYSVSREKKERFSLILESASTNQTSMYLCASSWMGLQYFGPGTRLLVL.

Note on this clonotype: A much larger clone sits a single nucleotide away, making a read error possible. This chain joins TRBV19 and TRBJ1-2; TRBD1 agrees at 8 bases. This CDR3 has 14 amino acids. Germline assignment: CDR1 LNHDA and CDR2 SQIVND (reference sequence). The CDR3 loop is CTSSITGQGYGYTF. CDR3 DNA sequence: TGTACCAGTAGTATCACCGGACAGGGCTATGGCTACACCTTC.

In this sample, this clonotype turned up a few times. The chain recombines TRBV9 with TRBJ2-7; D perhaps matches TRBD1 (5 bases). Germline assignment: CDR1 SGDLS and CDR2 YYNGEE. Trimming shortened V by 4 bases and J by 2 bases, and 16 bases separated the two germline ends. The CDR3 spans 15 residues. The CDR3 loop is CASSPGGHIAYEQYF. CDR3 sequence (DNA): TGTGCCAGCAGCCCCGGTGGACATATCGCCTACGAGCAGTACTTC.

This clonotype has a single count. The CDR3 coding sequence is TGCAGTGCTAGAGATCCGTTACCTTATAGCAATCAGCCCCAGCATTTT. This codes for CSARDPLPYSNQPQHF. This sequence joins TRBV20-1 and TRBJ1-5, with D unresolved. V dropped 0 bases and J dropped 0 bases, with 12 bases sitting between them. Germline loops: CDR1 DFQATT, CDR2 SNEGSKA (reference sequence). The length of the CDR3 is 16 residues.

The DNA for the CDR3 is TGTGCCAGCAGCTCCTGGGGGCTAGCGGGCGACGAGCAGTACTTC. It yields the protein CASSSWGLAGDEQYF. The rearrangement joins TRBV9 to TRBJ2-7; TRBD2 matches 8 bases. The CDR3 has 15 amino acids. Trimming took 4 bases from V and 5 from J; bases not matched to a gene: 11. CDR1 and CDR2 from the germline V gene are SGDLS and YYNGEE.

This clonotype was seen a handful of times. The chain is built from TRBV6-5 and TRBJ2-5; TRBD2 matches 8 bases. CDR1 is MNHEY and CDR2 is SVGAGI in the germline V gene. The CDR3 totals 16 residues. Unmatched junction bases numbered 7, after V lost 2 bases and J lost 2 bases. The CDR3 region has the DNA TGTGCCAGCAGTTACACAAGACTAGCGCAACAAGAGACCCAGTACTTC. This sequence encodes CASSYTRLAQQETQYF.

This chain uses TRBV12-3 or TRBV12-4 with TRBJ1-6, with D unresolved. CDR3 size: 15 residues. With 6 bases removed from V and 8 bases from J, the gap between germline ends came to 17 bases. CDR3 loop: CASSPTGRLDSPLHF. In nucleotides, the CDR3 is TGTGCCAGCAGCCCCACCGGACGTCTTGATTCACCCCTCCACTTT.

This clonotype has a count of ten or more. This sequence joins TRBV29-1 and TRBJ2-5; a weak D match, TRBD2 (5 bases). Trimming stripped 6 bases from V and 2 bases from J, with 10 bases between. Germline assignment: CDR1 SQVTM and CDR2 ANQGSEA. The CDR3 totals 12 residues. DNA of the CDR3: TGCAGCGTCGCGACGGGACAAGAGACCCAGTACTTC. This translates into CSVATGQETQYF.

As for this clonotype: Because it lacks the conserved phenylalanine or tryptophan at the end, this CDR3 is likely a read error. The DNA is left out, because the CDR3 cannot be placed on it with certainty; the CDR3 is given as TCRdb lists it. J is TRBJ1-4 and V is TRBV10-3; the table's D call, TRBD1, has no DNA check behind it. The CDR3 is 11 residues long, counting both termini. Germline lookup yields CDR1 ENHRY and CDR2 SYGVKD. The CDR3 sequence is CASSDAAGRHY.

This clonotype showed up many times. At one end, the junction sequence differs from germline, possibly due to a read error. This chain connects TRBV29-1 to TRBJ1-5, with D perhaps TRBD1 (5 bases). This CDR3 comprises 10 residues. Germline-derived CDR1 and CDR2 are SQVTM and ANQGSEA. This CDR3 reads CSVEGDPRDF. The CDR3, as DNA: TGCAGCGTTGAGGGGGACCCCAGGGATTTT.

The rearrangement joins TRBV6-5 to TRBJ2-7, with TRBD1 identical over 7 bases. CDR1 is MNHEY and CDR2 is SVGAGI in the germline V gene. V lost 5 bases, J lost 5 bases, and 6 bases stayed unmatched. The CDR3 totals 13 residues. The CDR3 region has the DNA TGTGCCAGCAGTAAACAGGGGATCAACGAGCAGTACTTC. Translating it yields CASSKQGINEQYF.

This clonotype has a handful of counts. This chain joins TRBV9 and TRBJ1-3; D is uncertain. The CDR3 has 17 amino acids. The germline gives CDR1 SGDLS, CDR2 YYNGEE. V dropped 0 bases and J dropped 0 bases, with 13 bases sitting between them. In DNA, the CDR3 is TGTGCCAGCAGCGTAGAAGGCCAGAGCCTCTCTGGAAACACCATATATTTT. Its translation: CASSVEGQSLSGNTIYF.

This clonotype was observed many times. This rearrangement joins TRBV7-9 to TRBJ1-5; D gene uncertain. V lost 4 bases, J lost 3 bases, and 10 bases lay in between. The CDR3 consists of 14 residues. Germline V gene lookup returns CDR1 SEHNR and CDR2 FQNEAQ (reference sequence). The CDR3 protein is CASSYHDNNQPQHF. For the CDR3, the DNA is TGTGCCAGCAGCTATCATGATAACAATCAGCCCCAGCATTTT. The full variable domain, with the rest looked up from reference TRBV7-9 and TRBJ1-5, is DTGVSQNPRHKITKRGQNVTFRCDPISEHNRLYWYRQTLGQGPEFLTYFQNEAQLEKSRLLSDRFSAERPKGSFSTLEIQRTEQGDSAMYLCASSYHDNNQPQHFGDGTRLSIL.

The chain links TRBV15 to TRBJ2-5; D might be TRBD1 or TRBD2, each matching 6 bases. The germline V and J ends were trimmed by 5 bases and 2 bases, with 12 bases remaining between them. Per the germline V gene, CDR1 is LNHNV and CDR2 is YYDKDF (reference sequence). The CDR3 length is 14 residues. The CDR3 here is CATSAEGGQETQYF. CDR3 bases: TGTGCCACCAGCGCCGAGGGGGGACAAGAGACCCAGTACTTC.

This clonotype was seen a few times. V and J are TRBV3-1 and TRBJ2-5; 9 bases agree with TRBD1. This CDR3 has 14 amino acids. Germline V gene lookup returns CDR1 LGHDT and CDR2 YNNKEL (reference sequence). V lost 2 bases, J lost 6 bases, and 4 bases stayed unmatched. The CDR3 nucleotides are TGTGCCAGCAGCCAACCTGGACAGGGGAAGACCCAGTACTTC. Translating gives CASSQPGQGKTQYF.

This clonotype showed up just a few times. The V and J genes are TRBV9 and TRBJ2-2; maybe TRBD2 (6 bases). The CDR3 extends over 15 amino acids. Germline V gene data show CDR1 as SGDLS and CDR2 as YYNGEE. V lost 2 bases to trimming and J lost 4 bases, with 12 bases between them. The CDR3 reads CASSVGGWVTGELFF. Here the CDR3 DNA reads TGTGCCAGCAGCGTTGGAGGGTGGGTCACCGGGGAGCTGTTTTTT.

The V call is TRBV10-3, the J call TRBJ1-5; unclear D gene. V gave up 8 bases and J gave up 6 bases, with 17 bases separating them. Germline V gene lookup returns CDR1 ENHRY and CDR2 SYGVKD. CDR3 length: 14 amino acids. DNA of the CDR3: TGTGCCATCTGGGAGGCCGGGTTGACTCAGCCCCAGCATTTT. Residues: CAIWEAGLTQPQHF.

The chain joins TRBV11-1 to TRBJ1-4; no definite D call. Germline V gives CDR1 SGHAT, CDR2 FQDESV (reference sequence). The length of the CDR3 is 16 residues. The ends were cut back, 1 base at V and 7 bases at J, with 16 bases in the middle. The CDR3 coding sequence is TGTGCCAGCAGCTTAGTGGCAGAAGGAAACGGTGAAAAACTGTTTTTT. Amino acid sequence: CASSLVAEGNGEKLFF.

This clonotype was observed many times. The chain joins TRBV29-1 to TRBJ1-1, with 8 bases that match TRBD1. The germline V gene encodes CDR1 SQVTM and CDR2 ANQGSEA. V shed 4 bases, J shed 3 bases, and the junction held 7 bases outside the gene matches. This CDR3 spans 14 amino acids. Here the CDR3 reads CSVGTGRLYTEAFF. The CDR3 nucleotides read TGCAGCGTTGGGACAGGGCGATTATACACTGAAGCTTTCTTT.

V usage is TRBV2 and J usage is TRBJ1-2; TRBD1 matches at 7 bases. Germline CDR1 and CDR2: SNHLY and FYNNEI. This CDR3 spans 13 amino acids. V lost 6 bases, J lost 4 bases, and 5 bases stayed unmatched. CDR3 coding DNA: TGTGCCAGCAGACCAGGACAGGTCTATGGCTACACCTTC. Translation gives CASRPGQVYGYTF.

This chain uses TRBV5-1 with TRBJ2-7; 11 positions agree with TRBD1. The V gene's germline CDR1 is SGHRS and CDR2 YFSETQ. V shed 10 bases and J 1 base; nucleotides not matched to a gene: 1. This CDR3 region has 12 residues. DNA of the CDR3: TGCGCCGGACAGGGGGCTTCCTACGAGCAGTACTTC. Translating it yields CAGQGASYEQYF. The full variable domain, with the rest looked up from reference TRBV5-1 and TRBJ2-7, is KAGVTQTPRYLIKTRGQQVTLSCSPISGHRSVSWYQQTPGQGLQFLFEYFSETQRNKGNFPGRFSGRQFSNSRSEMNVSTLELGDSALYLCAGQGASYEQYFGPGTRLTVT.

This clonotype occurred a few times. The gene calls are TRBV5-8 and TRBJ2-7, with 11 nucleotides matching TRBD2. CDR3 length equals 16 residues. Per the germline V gene, CDR1 is SGHTS and CDR2 is YDEGEE. V dropped 4 bases and J dropped 3; count of bases not matched to a gene: 9. The CDR3 loop reads CASSLAGLAVFYEQYF. As DNA, the CDR3 is TGTGCCAGCAGCCTGGCGGGACTAGCGGTTTTCTACGAGCAGTACTTC.